Listed here is a single TCR beta chain. Its specificity is not known. The germline gives CDR1 MNHNS, CDR2 SASEGT. The CDR3 length is 15 residues. Trimming removed 6 bases from V and 0 bases from J, with 15 bases in between. Preparation of the TCRbeta library involved a method that used unique molecular identifiers. In TCRdb, the PCR reads were re-called with MiXCR into one record per CDR3 protein. The sample consists of approximately 980,000 distinct CDR3 sequences, about 30% of them appearing once. The source of the sample is a study of T-cell reconstitution after alpha-beta-depleted transplantation in children. Regarding the study as a whole: At around two months after transplant, the alpha-beta T cells were reportedly derived from several hundred expanded clones that came from non-depleted graft cells. T-cell numbers and diversity, one year after transplant, stemmed largely from T cells that were newly produced.

The sequence was obtained from a boy less than two years old who had a stem cell transplant for SCID, so the T cells may come from the graft donor. Source: PBMCs, mostly from graft donor cells, taken 360 days after TCRalphabeta/CD19-depleted stem cell transplant. This rearrangement joins TRBV6-1 to TRBJ2-7, with D perhaps matching TRBD2 (6 bases). In DNA, the CDR3 is TGTGCCAGCAGATCGGGACTCTTAAGCTCCTACGAGCAGTACTTC. This gives the protein CASRSGLLSSYEQYF.